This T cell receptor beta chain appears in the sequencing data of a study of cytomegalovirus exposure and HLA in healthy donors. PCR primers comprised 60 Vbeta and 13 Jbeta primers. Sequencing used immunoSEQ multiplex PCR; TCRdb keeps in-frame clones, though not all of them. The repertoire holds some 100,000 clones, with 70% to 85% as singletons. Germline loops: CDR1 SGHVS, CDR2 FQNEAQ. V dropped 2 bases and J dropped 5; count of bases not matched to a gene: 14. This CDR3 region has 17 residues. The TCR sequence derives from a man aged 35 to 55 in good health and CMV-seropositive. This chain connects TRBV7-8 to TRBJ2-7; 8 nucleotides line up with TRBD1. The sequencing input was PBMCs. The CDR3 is CASSLLAGTGFSDEQYF. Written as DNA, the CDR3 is TGTGCCAGCAGCTTACTTGCTGGGACAGGATTCTCGGACGAGCAGTACTTC.